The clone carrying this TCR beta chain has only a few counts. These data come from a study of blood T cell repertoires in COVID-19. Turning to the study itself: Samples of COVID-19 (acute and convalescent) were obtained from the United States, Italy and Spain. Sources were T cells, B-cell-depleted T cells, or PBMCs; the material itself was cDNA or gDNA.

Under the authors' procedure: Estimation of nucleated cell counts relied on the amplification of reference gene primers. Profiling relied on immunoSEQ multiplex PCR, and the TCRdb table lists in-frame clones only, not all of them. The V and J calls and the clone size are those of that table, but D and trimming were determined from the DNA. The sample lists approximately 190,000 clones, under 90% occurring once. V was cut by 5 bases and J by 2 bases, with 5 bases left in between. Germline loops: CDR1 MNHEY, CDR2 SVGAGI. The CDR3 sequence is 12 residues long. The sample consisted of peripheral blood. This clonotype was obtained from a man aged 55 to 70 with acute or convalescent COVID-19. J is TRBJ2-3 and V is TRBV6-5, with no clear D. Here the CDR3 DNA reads TGTGCCAGCAGTCCAGACACAGATACGCAGTATTTT. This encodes CASSPDTDTQYF.